What follows is one TCR beta chain and its context. Its cognate antigen is unknown. The length of the CDR3 is 16 residues. The V end lost 6 bases, the J end lost 4 bases, and 19 bases lay between the germline ends. The sample comes from a study of T-cell reconstitution after alpha-beta-depleted transplantation in children. Study-wide results and caveats: Several hundred rapidly expanded clones from non-depleted graft cells reportedly supplied alpha-beta T cells about two months post-transplant. Among T cells one year after transplant, newly produced cells accounted for most counts and diversity. Surviving recipient T cells and thymic progenitors produced the high day-60 TCRbeta diversity seen in some patients.

The authors prepared the TCRbeta library with unique molecular identifiers. TCRdb processed the PCR reads anew with MiXCR; each CDR3 protein has one entry. Altogether 440,000 or so distinct CDR3 sequences are present, 43% being singletons, with the ten largest covering 25% to 30%. The chain uses TRBV12-3 or TRBV12-4 and TRBJ2-1; no clear D. This receptor was obtained from a girl aged 2 to 10 with aplastic anemia, due to receive a stem cell transplant. The specimen comprised PBMCs, sampled before TCRalphabeta/CD19-depleted stem cell transplant. This CDR3 is CASRDLVANRYNEQFF. The CDR3 DNA is TGTGCCAGCAGGGACCTTGTCGCTAACCGGTACAATGAGCAGTTCTTC.